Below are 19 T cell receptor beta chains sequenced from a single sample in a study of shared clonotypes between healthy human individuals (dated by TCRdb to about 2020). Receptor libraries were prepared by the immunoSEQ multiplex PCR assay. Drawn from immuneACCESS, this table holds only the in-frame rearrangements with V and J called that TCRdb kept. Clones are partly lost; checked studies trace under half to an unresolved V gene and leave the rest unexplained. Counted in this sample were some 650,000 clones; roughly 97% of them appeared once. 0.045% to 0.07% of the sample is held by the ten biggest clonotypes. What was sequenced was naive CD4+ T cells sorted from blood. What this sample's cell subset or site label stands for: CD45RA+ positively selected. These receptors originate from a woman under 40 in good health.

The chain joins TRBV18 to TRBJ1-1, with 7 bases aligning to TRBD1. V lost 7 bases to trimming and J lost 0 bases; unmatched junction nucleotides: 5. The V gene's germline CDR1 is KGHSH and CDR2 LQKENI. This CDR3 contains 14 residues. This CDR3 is CASFQTGMNTEAFF. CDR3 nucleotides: TGTGCCAGCTTCCAGACAGGGATGAACACTGAAGCTTTCTTT.

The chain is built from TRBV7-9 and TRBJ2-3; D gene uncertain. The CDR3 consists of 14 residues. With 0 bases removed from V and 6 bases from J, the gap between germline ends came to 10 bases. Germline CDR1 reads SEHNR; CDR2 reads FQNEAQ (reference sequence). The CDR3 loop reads CASSLAPTEDTQYF. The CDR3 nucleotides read TGTGCCAGCAGCTTAGCGCCGACGGAGGATACGCAGTATTTT.

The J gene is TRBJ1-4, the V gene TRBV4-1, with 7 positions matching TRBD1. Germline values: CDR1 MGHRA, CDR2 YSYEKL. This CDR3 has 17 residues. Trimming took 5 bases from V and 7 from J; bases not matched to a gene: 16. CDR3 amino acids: CASSARYDGRGSEKLFF. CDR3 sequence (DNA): TGCGCCAGCAGCGCGCGATACGACGGCAGGGGGAGTGAAAAACTGTTTTTT.

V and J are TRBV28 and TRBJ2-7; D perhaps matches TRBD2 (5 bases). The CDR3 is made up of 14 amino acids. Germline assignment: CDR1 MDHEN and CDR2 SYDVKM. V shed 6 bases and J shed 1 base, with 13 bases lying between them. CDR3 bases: TGTGCCAGCAGGTCCCTAGCTGAATCCTACGAGCAGTACTTC. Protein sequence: CASRSLAESYEQYF.

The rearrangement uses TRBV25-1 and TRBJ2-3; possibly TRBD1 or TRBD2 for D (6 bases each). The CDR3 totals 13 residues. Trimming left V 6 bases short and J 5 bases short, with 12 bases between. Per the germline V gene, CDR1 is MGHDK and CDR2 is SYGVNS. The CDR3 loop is CASRLGGEDTQYF. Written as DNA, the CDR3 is TGTGCCAGCAGATTGGGGGGCGAAGATACGCAGTATTTT.

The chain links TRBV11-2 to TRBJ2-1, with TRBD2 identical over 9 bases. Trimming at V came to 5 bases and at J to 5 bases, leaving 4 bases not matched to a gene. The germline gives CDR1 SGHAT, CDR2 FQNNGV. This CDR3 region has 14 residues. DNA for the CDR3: TGTGCCAGCAGCACTATAGCGGGAGACAATGAGCAGTTCTTC. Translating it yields CASSTIAGDNEQFF.

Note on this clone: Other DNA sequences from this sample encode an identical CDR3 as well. The CDR3 here is CASSLDGGELFF. Here the CDR3 DNA reads TGCGCCAGCAGCCTAGATGGCGGGGAGCTGTTTTTT. J is TRBJ2-2 and V is TRBV5-1; no clear D. Germline V gene lookup returns CDR1 SGHRS and CDR2 YFSETQ. The CDR3 length is 12 residues. Trimming left V 4 bases short and J 7 bases short, with 8 bases between. Combining the CDR3 with reference TRBV5-1 and TRBJ2-2 gives the whole variable domain KAGVTQTPRYLIKTRGQQVTLSCSPISGHRSVSWYQQTPGQGLQFLFEYFSETQRNKGNFPGRFSGRQFSNSRSEMNVSTLELGDSALYLCASSLDGGELFFGEGSRLTVL.

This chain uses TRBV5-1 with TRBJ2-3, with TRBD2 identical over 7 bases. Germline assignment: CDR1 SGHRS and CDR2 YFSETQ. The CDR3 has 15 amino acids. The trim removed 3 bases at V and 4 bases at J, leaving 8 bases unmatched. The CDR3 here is CASSSVGGSADTQYF. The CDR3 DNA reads TGCGCCAGCAGCTCCGTCGGGGGGAGCGCAGATACGCAGTATTTT.

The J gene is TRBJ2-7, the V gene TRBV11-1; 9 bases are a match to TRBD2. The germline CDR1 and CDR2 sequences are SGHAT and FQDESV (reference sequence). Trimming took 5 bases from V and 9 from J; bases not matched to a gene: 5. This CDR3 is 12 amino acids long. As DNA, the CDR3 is TGTGCCAGCAGCACCAGCGGGGGGAGGCAGTACTTC. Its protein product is CASSTSGGRQYF.

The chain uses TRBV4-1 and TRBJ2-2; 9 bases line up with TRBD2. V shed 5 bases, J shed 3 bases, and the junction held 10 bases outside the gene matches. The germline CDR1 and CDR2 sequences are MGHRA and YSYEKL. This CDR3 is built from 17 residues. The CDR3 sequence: CASSGVLAGLHTGELFF. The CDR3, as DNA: TGCGCCAGCAGCGGCGTGCTAGCGGGGCTCCACACCGGGGAGCTGTTTTTT.

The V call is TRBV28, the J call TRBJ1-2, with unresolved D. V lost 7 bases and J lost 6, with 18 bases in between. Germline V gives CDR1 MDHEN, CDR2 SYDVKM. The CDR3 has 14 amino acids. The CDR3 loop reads CASNTPPQVHGYTF. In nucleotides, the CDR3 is TGTGCCAGCAACACTCCCCCCCAGGTCCATGGCTACACCTTC.

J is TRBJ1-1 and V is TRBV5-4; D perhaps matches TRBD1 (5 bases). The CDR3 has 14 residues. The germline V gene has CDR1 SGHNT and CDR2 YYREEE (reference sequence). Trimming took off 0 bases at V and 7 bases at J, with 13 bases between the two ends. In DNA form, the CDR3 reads TGTGCCAGCAGCTTGGTGGGGACCAAGGGTGAAGCTTTCTTT. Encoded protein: CASSLVGTKGEAFF.

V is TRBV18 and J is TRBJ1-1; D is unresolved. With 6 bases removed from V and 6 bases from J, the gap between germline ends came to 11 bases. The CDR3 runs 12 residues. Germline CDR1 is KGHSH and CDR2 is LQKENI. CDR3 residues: CASSDGVAEAFF. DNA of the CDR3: TGTGCCAGCTCGGACGGGGTAGCTGAAGCTTTCTTT.

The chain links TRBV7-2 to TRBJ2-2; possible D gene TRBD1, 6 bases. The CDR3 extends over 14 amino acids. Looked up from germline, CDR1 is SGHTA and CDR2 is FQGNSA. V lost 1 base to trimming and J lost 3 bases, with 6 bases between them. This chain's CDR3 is CASSLDRDTGELFF. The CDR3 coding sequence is TGTGCCAGCAGCTTAGACAGGGACACCGGGGAGCTGTTTTTT.

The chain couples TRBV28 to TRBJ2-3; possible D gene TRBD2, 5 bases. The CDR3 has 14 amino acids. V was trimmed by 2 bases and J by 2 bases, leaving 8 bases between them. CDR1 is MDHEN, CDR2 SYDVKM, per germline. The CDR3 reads CASSLTGLTDTQYF. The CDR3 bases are TGTGCCAGCAGTTTAACCGGACTCACAGATACGCAGTATTTT.

In DNA form, the CDR3 reads TGTGCCAGCAGTTGGGTGGATACGCAGTATTTT. Protein product: CASSWVDTQYF. This chain joins TRBV28 and TRBJ2-3; no firm D call. This CDR3 is built from 11 residues. Germline V gene data show CDR1 as MDHEN and CDR2 as SYDVKM. V was trimmed by 4 bases and J by 6 bases, leaving 5 bases between them.

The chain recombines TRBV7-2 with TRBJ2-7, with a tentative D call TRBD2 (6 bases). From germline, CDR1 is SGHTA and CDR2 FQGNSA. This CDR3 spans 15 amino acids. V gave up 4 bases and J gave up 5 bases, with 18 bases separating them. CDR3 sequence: CASSSPGRGFNEQYF. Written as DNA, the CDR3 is TGTGCCAGCAGCTCACCTGGCCGGGGGTTCAACGAGCAGTACTTC. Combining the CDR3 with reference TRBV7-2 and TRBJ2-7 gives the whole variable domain GAGVSQSPSNKVTEKGKDVELRCDPISGHTALYWYRQSLGQGLEFLIYFQGNSAPDKSGLPSDRFSAERTGGSVSTLTIQRTQQEDSAVYLCASSSPGRGFNEQYFGPGTRLTVT.

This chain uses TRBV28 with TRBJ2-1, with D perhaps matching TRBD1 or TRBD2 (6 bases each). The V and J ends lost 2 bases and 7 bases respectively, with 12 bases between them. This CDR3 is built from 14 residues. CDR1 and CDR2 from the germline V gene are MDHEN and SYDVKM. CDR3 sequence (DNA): TGTGCCAGCAGTTTAGTCAGGAGGGGGAATGAGCAGTTCTTC. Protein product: CASSLVRRGNEQFF. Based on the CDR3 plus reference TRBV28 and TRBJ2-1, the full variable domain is DVKVTQSSRYLVKRTGEKVFLECVQDMDHENMFWYRQDPGLGLRLIYFSYDVKMKEKGDIPEGYSVSREKKERFSLILESASTNQTSMYLCASSLVRRGNEQFFGPGTRLTVL.

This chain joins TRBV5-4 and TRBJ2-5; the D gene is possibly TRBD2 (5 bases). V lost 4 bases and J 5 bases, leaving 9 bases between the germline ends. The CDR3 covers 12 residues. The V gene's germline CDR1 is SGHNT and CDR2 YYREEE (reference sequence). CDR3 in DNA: TGTGCCAGCAGCAAGCTAGCCGAGACCCAGTACTTC. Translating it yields CASSKLAETQYF.